This T cell receptor (beta chain) derives from a study of T cells in Graves' hyperthyroidism and ophthalmopathy (dated by TCRdb to 2018 to 2020). The study in broad terms: Peripheral blood samples were taken at initial diagnosis, before any treatment was given. To identify distinguishing TCR V-J signatures, a discovery cohort of roughly 100 patients was used, comprising 40 to 45 with Graves' ophthalmopathy and 57 with stable Graves' hyperthyroidism. The approximately 100 discovery patients were randomly divided into training and test sets at a 7:3 ratio. The study also compared thyroid tissue and blood T-cell repertoires from several Graves' hyperthyroidism patients. Following sampling, methimazole starting at 30 mg daily was given to hyperthyroidism patients, and high-dose intravenous methylprednisolone was given to ophthalmopathy patients. Prospective prediction of ophthalmopathy was tested in an independent validation cohort consisting of about 20 hyperthyroidism patients and some 17 patients who later progressed to ophthalmopathy. The paper describes TCR Vbeta CDR3 sequencing of 140 or so peripheral blood samples, made up of roughly 40 ophthalmopathy patients, some 76 hyperthyroidism patients and 17 progressor patients. Overall study outcomes, separate from this receptor: In validation, the model predicted progression to ophthalmopathy with approximately 71% sensitivity and roughly 72% specificity, a median of around six months before onset. In cross-validation, a model built on a 13 V-J signature told ophthalmopathy apart from stable hyperthyroidism with over 85% sensitivity and 81% to 82% specificity, and in testing the same model reached 80%/75%. Most expanded thyroid clonotypes (frequency above 0.001) were also detected in blood, suggesting blood repertoires may reflect thyroid immune responses. Sample size was not statistically predetermined, and blinding of investigators to group allocation was not performed.

Taken from the germline V gene, the CDR1 and CDR2 loops are SQVTM and ANQGSEA. V loses 2 bases of germline sequence and J loses 4 bases, and the interval between the two ends is 6 bases. The CDR3, cysteine through phenylalanine, is 11 amino acids long. Kept here is only the CDR3 DNA, which spans 33 bases and is read in frame from base 1. Ophthalmopathy patients had moderately to severely active disease, with a Clinical Activity Score of 3 or more, a NOSPECS grade of 4 or more, and a disease duration of less than 3 months. The study excluded patients with uncontrolled infections, other autoimmune diseases, pregnancy or lactation. Diagnoses were based on clinical symptoms, serum thyroxine and TRAb, thyroid ultrasound and orbital computed tomography. PBMCs were isolated from 7.5 to 10 ml of fresh peripheral blood by Ficoll-Paque density gradient centrifugation. Total RNA was extracted with Trizol reagent, and quality was checked on an Agilent 2100 Bioanalyzer.

Turning to this clonotype: The antigen this receptor binds is unknown. The sample holds no much larger clone one base away, and base qualities are not on file.

The TCR beta CDR3 regions were amplified from the RNA transcripts. A first-round RT-PCR of the TCR CDR3 used the HTBI primer set with the Qiagen OneStep RT-PCR kit. Libraries were constructed in a second round of multiplex PCR, after which size selection and purification were carried out. Sequencing of the libraries was done on an Illumina HiSeq2000 using paired-end 100 bp reads. The paper's data handling went like this. SOAPnuke was used to process the raw data, removing reads that contained adapters or uncalled bases, had a mean Phred below 15, or lacked an exact match to the constant primer or identifier. High-quality paired reads were merged using COPE v1.2.5, and each unique nucleotide sequence was defined as a clonotype. Clonotypes were aligned to IMGT TRBV, TRBD and TRBJ reference segments using MiTCR v1.1. Only V-J combinations with frequency above 0.0001, covering about 99% of repertoires, were analysed. A TCS score was defined as the ratio between F50 (clonal expansion) and ExV (chaos), using BLOSUM62-based TCRdist between CDR3 peptides within each V-J. Welch's t-statistics and random forest reduced 450 to 600 V-J features to 10 to 15, which were used in a naive Bayes classifier (R e1071). The public reads were run again by TCRdb, first through fastp at Q25 and then through MiXCR, and only productive beta chains were kept. Every distinct CDR3 protein forms one entry, paired with its most common genes and DNA. TCRdb, not the authors, supplied the V and J calls. The sample profile shows roughly 290,000 distinct CDR3 sequences; over 15% of them were found once. The top ten hold approximately 60% of the sample.

The TCR originated in a woman aged 60-75 years with Graves' ophthalmopathy. Source material: blood. The receptor chain draws on TRBV29-1 and TRBJ2-7, with the D gene uncertain. The DNA sequence follows: TGCAGCGTTGAAAGTGGGTACGAGCAGTACTTC. Translated, it gives CSVESGYEQYF.